The 18 T cell receptor beta chains below all came from one sample that was sequenced in a study of tumor and adjacent non-tumor tissue in lung cancer. TCRbeta libraries were built with three rounds of nested PCR, modified from ARM-PCR. MiXCR, run by TCRdb on the multiplex PCR reads, gives a single entry per CDR3 protein. The table shows tens of thousands of distinct CDR3 sequences, with around four fifths occurring only once. This sample's RNA came from whole unsorted tissue. The source material was lung tumor tissue. The receptor source for this set is a woman between 45 and 60 years old with non-small cell lung cancer.

This chain connects TRBV6-1 to TRBJ1-1; D is uncertain. The germline CDR1 and CDR2 sequences are MNHNS and SASEGT. The CDR3 contains 14 residues. V was clipped by 3 bases and J by 1 base, with 9 bases between them. In DNA form, the CDR3 reads TGTGCCAGCAGTGAGGCAATCGAGAACACTGAAGCTTTCTTT. Translation gives CASSEAIENTEAFF.

Concerning this clonotype: Given a much more abundant clone one base away, this may be a read error. The rearrangement links TRBV5-5 to TRBJ2-7; the D gene is possibly TRBD1 (5 bases). The CDR3 consists of 15 residues. Germline V gene lookup returns CDR1 SGHKS and CDR2 YYEKEE (reference sequence). The chain's CDR3 is CSSSLRQGMTYEQYF. CDR3 in DNA: TGTTCCAGCAGCTTGCGTCAGGGTATGACCTACGAGCAGTACTTC.

The chain combines TRBV19 with TRBJ2-2, with D maybe TRBD1 (6 bases). The CDR3 spans 14 residues. The germline V and J ends were trimmed by 7 bases and 1 base, with 10 bases remaining between them. Germline V CDR1 and CDR2: LNHDA, SQIVND (reference sequence). The CDR3 region has the DNA TGTGCCAGTATGCTGGACAGGAACACCGGGGAGCTGTTTTTT. It translates to CASMLDRNTGELFF.

Details on this clonotype: The conserved phenylalanine or tryptophan normally closing the CDR3 is absent here, so this likely arose from a read error. The DNA is omitted, as the CDR3 cannot be located on it reliably, and the CDR3 follows TCRdb's listing. The chain couples TRBV11-2 to TRBJ2-3; TRBD2 is the table's D call and was not checked against the DNA. From germline, CDR1 is SGHAT and CDR2 FQNNGV. The CDR3 length equals 14 residues, ends included. CDR3 sequence: CASSSLAGAGEADL.

In the case of this clonotype: The CDR3 carries no conserved terminal phenylalanine or tryptophan, so it likely arises from a read error. The J gene is TRBJ1-5, the V gene TRBV4-2; 8 nucleotides match TRBD1. This CDR3 is 16 amino acids long. Germline CDR1 reads LGHNA; CDR2 reads YNFKEQ. CDR3 residues: CASSQEEGTGNQPQHI. The CDR3 DNA is TGTGCCAGCAGCCAAGAGGAAGGGACAGGAAATCAGCCACAGCATATT.

In this sample, this clonotype turned up many times. The rearrangement links TRBV24-1 to TRBJ2-3, with TRBD2 matching over 10 bases. V dropped 6 bases and J dropped 6; count of bases not matched to a gene: 8. Germline-derived CDR1 and CDR2 are KGHDR and SFDVKD. The CDR3 contains 15 residues. The chain's CDR3 is CATSPSGSYMDTQYF. CDR3 DNA sequence: TGTGCCACCAGTCCTAGCGGGAGTTATATGGATACGCAGTATTTT.

In this sample, this clonotype turned up a few times. A junction boundary mismatches the germline segment, possibly from a read error. The chain has TRBV11-2 and TRBJ1-5; D remains unclear. CDR1 is SGHAT, CDR2 FQNNGV, per germline. The CDR3 is 15 amino acids. CDR3 amino acids: CASSFDRLSNQHQHF. Here the CDR3 DNA reads TGTGCAAGCAGCTTTGATAGATTGAGCAATCAGCACCAGCATTTT. The full variable domain, with the rest looked up from reference TRBV11-2 and TRBJ1-5, is EAGVAQSPRYKIIEKRQSVAFWCNPISGHATLYWYQQILGQGPKLLIQFQNNGVVDDSQLPKDRFSAERLKGVDSTLKIQPAKLEDSAVYLCASSFDRLSNQHQHFGDGTRLSIL.

With regard to this clonotype: Its ends do not fully match the called genes, so a read error is possible. The chain is built from TRBV4-1 and TRBJ1-4; a possible D gene is TRBD1 (5 bases). The CDR3 totals 18 residues. The germline gives CDR1 MGHRA, CDR2 YSYEKL. The CDR3 loop is CAGSQDLGTVMRNEKLFF. The CDR3 region has the DNA TGCGCCGGCAGCCAAGACCTGGGGACTGTTATGCGGAATGAAAAACTGTTTTTT.

A word on this clonotype: A read error is likely, as this CDR3 ends without the conserved phenylalanine or tryptophan. The V call is TRBV29-1, the J call TRBJ2-1, with 7 bases aligning to TRBD1. The germline V gene encodes CDR1 SQVTM and CDR2 ANQGSEA. The CDR3 extends over 16 amino acids. The CDR3 sequence: CSVEAPDRQTYSEQFV. The CDR3 DNA follows: TGCAGCGTTGAGGCCCCGGACAGGCAAACATACAGTGAGCAGTTCGTC.

On this clonotype itself: A read error may account for a junction end that differs from germline. The V call is TRBV4-2, the J call TRBJ1-5; D remains ambiguous. Germline CDR1 and CDR2: LGHNA and YNFKEQ. The CDR3 is 16 amino acids. The CDR3 nucleotides are TGTGCCACCAGCCGAGGACCGAGATATAGCAATCAGCCCCAGCATTTT. Amino acids: CATSRGPRYSNQPQHF.

This clonotype was detected only once. V is TRBV6-5 and J is TRBJ2-7, with 7 nucleotides matching TRBD2. The CDR3 sequence is 15 residues long. Losses at the gene ends were 8 bases for V and 7 bases for J; bases not matched to a gene: 17. Germline values: CDR1 MNHEY, CDR2 SVGAGI. DNA for the CDR3: TGTGCCAGCGGTCCACCGGGAGGAGGGGCTACGGAGCAGTACTTC. The encoded protein is CASGPPGGGATEQYF.

On this clonotype: The germline gene is not matched at one end of the junction; a read error may be the cause. V is TRBV6-9 and J is TRBJ2-5, with D maybe TRBD2 (5 bases). CDR1 is MNHGY, CDR2 SVAAGI, per germline. The CDR3 runs to 17 residues. CDR3 protein: CVSSYSVCCGSGETQYF. The DNA of the CDR3 is TGTGTCAGCAGTTATTCTGTGTGTTGTGGCTCGGGGGAGACCCAGTACTTC.

The CDR3: CASWRGQGTYEQYF. In DNA form, the CDR3 reads TGTGCCAGTTGGAGGGGACAGGGGACCTACGAGCAGTACTTC. The chain carries TRBV12-3 or TRBV12-4 and TRBJ2-7, with 10 bases identical to TRBD1. The CDR3 runs 14 residues. V lost 9 bases to trimming and J lost 2 bases; unmatched junction nucleotides: 7.

With regard to this clonotype: A read error may be the cause here, since a much bigger clone is one base away. The CDR3 bases are TGCGCCAGCAAGTGGCGGCCCCCAGATACGCAGTTTTTT. It is translated as CASKWRPPDTQFF. The V and J genes are TRBV5-1 and TRBJ2-3; D is uncertain. CDR3 size: 13 residues. CDR1 is SGHRS, CDR2 YFSETQ, per germline. Full variable domain (missing parts from reference TRBV5-1 and TRBJ2-3): KAGVTQTPRYLIKTRGQQVTLSCSPISGHRSVSWYQQTPGQGLQFLFEYFSETQRNKGNFPGRFSGRQFSNSRSEMNVSTLELGDSALYLCASKWRPPDTQFFGPGTRLTVL.

As for this clonotype: This may be a read error: a much more frequent sequence differs by one nucleotide. V gene TRBV28 combines with J gene TRBJ2-7; D possibly corresponds to TRBD2 (5 bases). The CDR3 is 12 amino acids. The germline V gene has CDR1 MDHEN and CDR2 SYDVKM. The CDR3 loop reads CASSLWSREQHF. DNA of the CDR3: TGTGCCAGCAGTTTATGGTCGAGGGAGCAGCACTTC.

The chain recombines TRBV28 with TRBJ2-1; 9 positions match TRBD2. From germline, CDR1 is MDHEN and CDR2 SYDVKM. This CDR3 is 18 amino acids long. After removal of 9 bases from V and 0 bases from J, the junction contained 15 bases not matched to a gene. The CDR3 is CARRGGREGSRSYNEQFF. DNA for the CDR3: TGTGCCAGGAGGGGGGGGCGGGAGGGCTCACGCTCCTACAATGAGCAGTTCTTC.

This clonotype came up once. Lacking the conserved final phenylalanine or tryptophan, this CDR3 likely reflects a read error. The DNA is omitted, as the CDR3 cannot be located on it reliably, and the CDR3 follows TCRdb's listing. The gene calls are TRBV30 and TRBJ2-7. CDR1 and CDR2 (germline): GTSNPN, SVGIG (reference sequence). A total of 11 residues make up the CDR3, ends included. CDR3 protein: CAWSVAYEHYI.

This clonotype showed up just once. One end of the junction does not line up with germline, which may come from a read error. This chain links TRBV11-3 with TRBJ2-3; possible D gene TRBD1, 9 bases. The CDR3 consists of 18 residues. Germline CDR1 SGHNT, CDR2 YENEEA. The CDR3 region is CASSLGLARTGGTDTQCF. The CDR3 DNA follows: TGTGCCAGCAGCTTAGGACTAGCGAGAACAGGGGGCACAGATACGCAGTGTTTT.